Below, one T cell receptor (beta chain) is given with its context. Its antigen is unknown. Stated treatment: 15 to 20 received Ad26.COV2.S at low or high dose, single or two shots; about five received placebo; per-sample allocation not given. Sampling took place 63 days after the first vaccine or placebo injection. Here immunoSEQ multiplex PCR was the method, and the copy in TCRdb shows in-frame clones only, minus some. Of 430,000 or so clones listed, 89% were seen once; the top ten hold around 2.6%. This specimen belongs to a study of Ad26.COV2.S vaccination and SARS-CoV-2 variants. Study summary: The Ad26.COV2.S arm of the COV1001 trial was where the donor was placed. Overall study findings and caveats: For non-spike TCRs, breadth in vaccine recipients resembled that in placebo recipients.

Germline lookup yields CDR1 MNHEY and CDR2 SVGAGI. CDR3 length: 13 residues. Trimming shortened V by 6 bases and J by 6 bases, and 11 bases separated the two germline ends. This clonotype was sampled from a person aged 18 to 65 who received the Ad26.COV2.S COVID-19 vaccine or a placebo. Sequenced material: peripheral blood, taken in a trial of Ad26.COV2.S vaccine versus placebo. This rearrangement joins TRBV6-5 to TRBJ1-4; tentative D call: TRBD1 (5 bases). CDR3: CASSLQTDEKLFF. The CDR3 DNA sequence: TGTGCCAGCAGCCTCCAGACAGATGAAAAACTGTTTTTT.